The sequence of this TCR beta chain was determined in a study of blood T cell repertoires in COVID-19 (TCRdb year 2020). Study-level background: The collaborator samples originated in the United States, Italy and Spain and spanned the acute and convalescent phases of COVID-19. A de-identified subject ID, COVID-19 status, age in years and sex were almost always included in the sample metadata. The repertoires were made available in a free public database intended to serve as a resource for research on the immune response to SARS-CoV-2. The dataset comprised deeply sampled blood TCRbeta repertoires from subjects exposed to, actively infected with, or recovered from COVID-19. The prospective study material was composed of cDNA or gDNA derived from T cells, B-cell-depleted T cells, or PBMCs. Samples came from the ongoing ImmuneRACE study (first 160 participants) plus 1,254 subjects from 6 global collaborators. HLA class I and class II types, where available, came from metadata supplied by the sample provider rather than from assay-based typing.

As for this clone: Its cognate antigen has yet to be identified. Per-base quality was not reported, and no clone a single base away is much larger than it.

The immunoSEQ Assay, a bias-controlled multiplex PCR, was used to amplify TCRbeta CDR3 regions from genomic DNA. As for the authors' bioinformatics: Within the assay, amplification of reference gene primers was used to estimate how many nucleated cells each sample contained. To quantify the absolute abundance of each unique TCRbeta CDR3 rearrangement, sequence reads were collapsed and filtered. Productive Simpson clonality was computed per sample as the square root of Simpson's diversity index over productive rearrangements. TCRdb stores this immuneACCESS table with in-frame sequences only. Part of the clones is absent; in the studies checked, under half of the shortfall reflects unresolved V genes, and no reason is known for the rest. V and J calls and clone size are given by that table; D and trimming were obtained from the DNA. The sample table lists 150,000 to 200,000 clones, roughly 80% of them with a count of one. The ten most abundant clones make up roughly 17% of the sample.

Participants in the prospective study were enrolled through a virtual design, were aged 18 to 89 years, and lived in 24 United States geographic areas. In the prospective study, cohorts were assigned on the basis of participant-reported clinical history obtained from a screening survey and a study questionnaire. For ImmuneRACE Cohort 3, a participant was defined as recovered based on two consecutive negative NP/OP PCR tests, clearance by a healthcare professional, or resolution of symptoms. In the prospective study, mobile phlebotomists collected whole blood, serum and a nasopharyngeal or oropharyngeal swab from each participant. Over a roughly 2-month period, participants in the prospective study had the option of providing additional blood draws and questionnaires. Before DNA extraction, prospective study blood samples were shipped either frozen or at room temperature. The CDR3 covers 15 residues, taking in both the cysteine and the phenylalanine. Kept here is only the CDR3 DNA, which spans 45 bases and is read in frame from base 1. The V and J ends are trimmed by 5 bases and 3 bases, leaving 16 bases between them. The germline V gene encodes CDR1 SSHAT and CDR2 FNYEAQ (reference sequence).

Overall results and qualifications from the work: The quantity of clinical and demographic metadata differed by source and by participant and was supplied without curation.

The rearrangement combines TRBV7-7 with TRBJ2-5; the D gene is perhaps TRBD2, on 6 matching bases. This clonotype was obtained from a woman in her forties or fifties who had recovered from COVID-19. What was sequenced was PBMCs or T cells enriched from blood (not recorded which). CDR3 loop: CASSIRVGEEETQYF. The nucleotide sequence reads TGTGCCAGCAGCATTAGGGTTGGGGAGGAAGAGACCCAGTACTTC.